This T cell receptor beta chain was identified during a study of cytomegalovirus exposure and HLA in healthy donors. Overall study findings and caveats: CMV serostatus alone was available as immune exposure information.

Both 60 Vbeta primers and 13 Jbeta primers went into the PCR. Measured with immunoSEQ multiplex PCR; TCRdb has only the in-frame clones, and not every one. The table records 100,000 to 150,000 clones, 80% of them present only once. As regards this clone: Its cognate antigen is unknown.

All donors participated as healthy donors of bone marrow. Source material: PBMCs. This sequence was found in a female donor in good health and CMV-seropositive.

The CDR3 DNA follows: TGTGCCAGCAGGGAGGACGGACGGGGGGATGGCTACACCTTC. It specifies CASREDGRGDGYTF. The rearrangement links TRBV6-1 to TRBJ1-2, with D perhaps TRBD1 (5 bases). V lost 6 bases, J lost 6 bases, and 17 bases lay in between. There are 14 residues in the CDR3. Looked up from germline, CDR1 is MNHNS and CDR2 is SASEGT.